The rows below give T cell receptor beta chains drawn from one sample of a study of cytomegalovirus exposure and HLA in healthy donors. Measured with immunoSEQ multiplex PCR; TCRdb has only the in-frame clones, and not every one. The sample includes about 200,000 clones, 65% to 85% of them seen just once. The specimen sequenced was PBMCs. Receptors originate from a man aged 30 to 39 in good health and CMV-seronegative. Each CDR3 is given with its conserved first and last residue. The D gene is left open where the match is weak. Clone size appears in some rows only: once, few, many, or a class for an expanded clone.

J gene: TRBJ1-5
CDR3 length: 12
V gene: TRBV2
D gene: .
clone size: once
CDR3 DNA: TGTGCCAGCAGTGTACGTGGGGCGCCCCAGCATTTT
CDR3 protein: CASSVRGAPQHF

J gene: TRBJ2-3
CDR3 length: 10
V gene: TRBV7-2
D gene: .
clone size: .
CDR3 DNA: TGTGCCAGTTACACAGATACGCAGTATTTT
CDR3 protein: CASYTDTQYF

J gene: TRBJ2-3
CDR3 length: 15
V gene: TRBV29-1
D gene: TRBD1
clone size: .
CDR3 DNA: TGCAGCGTTGAAACGGGACAGGGAGTCACAGATACGCAGTATTTT
CDR3 protein: CSVETGQGVTDTQYF

J gene: TRBJ2-3
CDR3 length: 17
V gene: TRBV10-1
D gene: TRBD2
clone size: once
CDR3 DNA: TGCGCCAGCAGTGAGTCGGCAGCGGGGGGGCCCACAGATACGCAGTATTTT
CDR3 protein: CASSESAAGGPTDTQYF

J gene: TRBJ2-1
CDR3 length: 17
V gene: TRBV5-6
D gene: TRBD2
clone size: .
CDR3 DNA: TGTGCCAGCAGCCGTTGGGAGGGACTAGCGGGGTTCAATGAGCAGTTCTTC
CDR3 protein: CASSRWEGLAGFNEQFF

J gene: TRBJ1-1
CDR3 length: 14
V gene: TRBV28
D gene: TRBD1
clone size: .
CDR3 DNA: TGTGCCAGCGACTTAAGGACAGGGGGAACTGAAGCTTTCTTT
CDR3 protein: CASDLRTGGTEAFF

J gene: TRBJ2-7
CDR3 length: 19
V gene: TRBV4-1
D gene: .
clone size: .
CDR3 DNA: TGCGCCAGCAGCCAAGTTCCGAGGGAGGTAGGTGGGAGCTCCTACGAGCAGTACTTC
CDR3 protein: CASSQVPREVGGSSYEQYF

J gene: TRBJ2-5
CDR3 length: 15
V gene: TRBV2
D gene: TRBD2
clone size: .
CDR3 DNA: TGTGCCAGCAGTGTGAGCGGGGGGGCCGGGGAGACCCAGTACTTC
CDR3 protein: CASSVSGGAGETQYF

J gene: TRBJ2-2
CDR3 length: 12
V gene: TRBV6-5
D gene: .
clone size: .
CDR3 DNA: TGTGCCATAACAGGGAACACCGGGGAGCTGTTTTTT
CDR3 protein: CAITGNTGELFF

J gene: TRBJ2-7
CDR3 length: 14
V gene: TRBV27
D gene: .
clone size: few
CDR3 DNA: TGTGCCAGCAGTCGGGAGAGTCGCTCCTACGAGCAGTACTTC
CDR3 protein: CASSRESRSYEQYF

J gene: TRBJ2-3
CDR3 length: 18
V gene: TRBV7-3
D gene: .
clone size: .
CDR3 DNA: TGTGCCAGCAGCCCTATCGGGTTCCTACGACGATGCACAGATACGCAGTATTTT
CDR3 protein: CASSPIGFLRRCTDTQYF

J gene: TRBJ1-5
CDR3 length: 14
V gene: TRBV28
D gene: .
clone size: .
CDR3 DNA: TGTGCCAGCACTCGGTCGGGGTCCAATCAGCCCCAGCATTTT
CDR3 protein: CASTRSGSNQPQHF

J gene: TRBJ2-3
CDR3 length: 15
V gene: TRBV5-1
D gene: .
clone size: .
CDR3 DNA: TGCGCCAGCAGCTTTGCGGGCGCGGTCACAGATACGCAGTATTTT
CDR3 protein: CASSFAGAVTDTQYF

J gene: TRBJ1-4
CDR3 length: 12
V gene: TRBV4-2
D gene: .
clone size: .
CDR3 DNA: TGTGCCAGCAGCCAAGATCGGGGAAAACTGTTTTTT
CDR3 protein: CASSQDRGKLFF

J gene: TRBJ2-5
CDR3 length: 15
V gene: TRBV11-1
D gene: .
clone size: .
CDR3 DNA: TGTGCCAGCAGCTTAGGCGCAGGGCGCCAAGAGACCCAGTACTTC
CDR3 protein: CASSLGAGRQETQYF

J gene: TRBJ1-6
CDR3 length: 12
V gene: TRBV6-5
D gene: .
clone size: .
CDR3 DNA: TGTGCCAGCGGAGGTCCTAATTCACCCCTCCACTTT
CDR3 protein: CASGGPNSPLHF

J gene: TRBJ2-7
CDR3 length: 15
V gene: TRBV27
D gene: .
clone size: few
CDR3 DNA: TGTGCCAGCAGTTTATGGGCCAGGACACGCTACGAGCAGTACTTC
CDR3 protein: CASSLWARTRYEQYF

J gene: TRBJ2-7
CDR3 length: 16
V gene: TRBV5-1
D gene: TRBD1
clone size: .
CDR3 DNA: TGCGCCAGCAGCTTGGAGAGGGACAGGGGGGACTACGAGCAGTACTTC
CDR3 protein: CASSLERDRGDYEQYF

J gene: TRBJ2-1
CDR3 length: 15
V gene: TRBV6-6
D gene: TRBD2
clone size: .
CDR3 DNA: TGTGCCAGCAGCCTACTAGCGGGGGGGTACAATGAGCAGTTCTTC
CDR3 protein: CASSLLAGGYNEQFF

J gene: TRBJ2-1
CDR3 length: 16
V gene: TRBV7-8
D gene: TRBD2
clone size: .
CDR3 DNA: TGTGCCAGCAGCTTTCGACTAGCGGGGGGGTACAATGAGCAGTTCTTC
CDR3 protein: CASSFRLAGGYNEQFF

J gene: TRBJ2-7
CDR3 length: 8
V gene: TRBV20-1
D gene: .
clone size: once
CDR3 DNA: TGCAGAGTACACAACCGCGGCTTC
CDR3 protein: CRVHNRGF

J gene: TRBJ1-1
CDR3 length: 14
V gene: TRBV14
D gene: TRBD1
clone size: .
CDR3 DNA: TGTGCCAGCAGCCCTAAAACACAGGGGATTGAAGCTTTCTTT
CDR3 protein: CASSPKTQGIEAFF

J gene: TRBJ2-7
CDR3 length: 12
V gene: TRBV29-1
D gene: .
clone size: .
CDR3 DNA: TGCAGCGTTAGGGACAACTCCTACGAGCAGTACTTC
CDR3 protein: CSVRDNSYEQYF

J gene: TRBJ1-2
CDR3 length: 14
V gene: TRBV2
D gene: TRBD1
clone size: .
CDR3 DNA: TGTGCCAGCAGTACTCGGGACAGGGGATATGGCTACACCTTC
CDR3 protein: CASSTRDRGYGYTF

J gene: TRBJ2-3
CDR3 length: 13
V gene: TRBV28
D gene: TRBD2
clone size: .
CDR3 DNA: TGTGCCAGCAGAGGGACTAGCTGGGATACGCAGTATTTT
CDR3 protein: CASRGTSWDTQYF

J gene: TRBJ1-1
CDR3 length: 14
V gene: TRBV11-2
D gene: .
clone size: .
CDR3 DNA: TGTGCCAGCAGCTGGCGGCAGGGTGACACTGAAGCTTTCTTT
CDR3 protein: CASSWRQGDTEAFF

J gene: TRBJ2-2
CDR3 length: 14
V gene: TRBV19
D gene: .
clone size: .
CDR3 DNA: TGTGCCAGTAGTGTACAGACGAACACCGGGGAGCTGTTTTTT
CDR3 protein: CASSVQTNTGELFF

J gene: TRBJ2-7
CDR3 length: 17
V gene: TRBV18
D gene: TRBD2
clone size: .
CDR3 DNA: TGTGCCAGCTCACCTCTAGCGGGGGAGCAGGGTGGATACGAGCAGTACTTC
CDR3 protein: CASSPLAGEQGGYEQYF

J gene: TRBJ2-7
CDR3 length: 14
V gene: TRBV5-1
D gene: .
clone size: once
CDR3 DNA: TGCGCCAGCAGCTTGGTCGAGGCGTCTACCGAGCAGTACTTC
CDR3 protein: CASSLVEASTEQYF

J gene: TRBJ1-5
CDR3 length: 16
V gene: TRBV6-1
D gene: TRBD1
clone size: .
CDR3 DNA: TGTGCCAGCAGTGAATGGAGGGGGCAGGGCAATCAGCCCCAGCATTTT
CDR3 protein: CASSEWRGQGNQPQHF

J gene: TRBJ2-5
CDR3 length: 16
V gene: TRBV4-2
D gene: TRBD2
clone size: .
CDR3 DNA: TGTGCCAGCAGCCAAGAACAGCGGGGGGCCCTAGAGACCCAGTACTTC
CDR3 protein: CASSQEQRGALETQYF

J gene: TRBJ1-1
CDR3 length: 14
V gene: TRBV28
D gene: .
clone size: .
CDR3 DNA: TGTGCCAGCAGTTTAGCGGGCAGACCTTCTGAAGCTTTCTTT
CDR3 protein: CASSLAGRPSEAFF

J gene: TRBJ2-5
CDR3 length: 14
V gene: TRBV18
D gene: .
clone size: .
CDR3 DNA: TGTGCCAGCTCACGGGAGACTAGACACGAGACCCAGTACTTC
CDR3 protein: CASSRETRHETQYF

J gene: TRBJ2-1
CDR3 length: 16
V gene: TRBV5-6
D gene: TRBD2
clone size: few
CDR3 DNA: TGTGCCAGCAGCTTGGCCCCAGCGGGGGTACTCAATGAGCAGTTCTTC
CDR3 protein: CASSLAPAGVLNEQFF

J gene: TRBJ2-3
CDR3 length: 14
V gene: TRBV6-1
D gene: .
clone size: .
CDR3 DNA: TGTGCCAGCAGCCTCCGGGACAACAAAGATACGCAGTATTTT
CDR3 protein: CASSLRDNKDTQYF

J gene: TRBJ1-2
CDR3 length: 16
V gene: TRBV2
D gene: .
clone size: .
CDR3 DNA: TGTGCCAGCAGTTATGGCCAAGCGAGGAGCCCCTATGGCTACACCTTC
CDR3 protein: CASSYGQARSPYGYTF

J gene: TRBJ1-2
CDR3 length: 14
V gene: TRBV25-1
D gene: .
clone size: .
CDR3 DNA: TGTGCCAGCAGTGAATGGGAGGAAAACTATGGCTACACCTTC
CDR3 protein: CASSEWEENYGYTF

J gene: TRBJ2-7
CDR3 length: 15
V gene: TRBV4-2
D gene: .
clone size: .
CDR3 DNA: TGTGCCAGCAGCCAAGATACAGGGTACGACTACGAGCAGTACTTC
CDR3 protein: CASSQDTGYDYEQYF

J gene: TRBJ1-3
CDR3 length: 14
V gene: TRBV2
D gene: .
clone size: .
CDR3 DNA: TGTGCCAGCAGCCCCCCGGGGGGCGGAAACACCATATATTTT
CDR3 protein: CASSPPGGGNTIYF

J gene: TRBJ2-5
CDR3 length: 15
V gene: TRBV11-2
D gene: .
clone size: .
CDR3 DNA: TGTGCCAGCAGCTTATCTACAGGGTTCCAAGAGACCCAGTACTTC
CDR3 protein: CASSLSTGFQETQYF

J gene: TRBJ1-5
CDR3 length: 16
V gene: TRBV19
D gene: TRBD1
clone size: .
CDR3 DNA: TGTGCCAGTAGTCCTGACGGGACAGGATTCAATCAGCCCCAGCATTTT
CDR3 protein: CASSPDGTGFNQPQHF

J gene: TRBJ2-7
CDR3 length: 17
V gene: TRBV11-2
D gene: .
clone size: .
CDR3 DNA: TGTGCCAGCAGCTTTAGGGGCAGGCAACTCCTCCCCTACGAGCAGTACTTC
CDR3 protein: CASSFRGRQLLPYEQYF